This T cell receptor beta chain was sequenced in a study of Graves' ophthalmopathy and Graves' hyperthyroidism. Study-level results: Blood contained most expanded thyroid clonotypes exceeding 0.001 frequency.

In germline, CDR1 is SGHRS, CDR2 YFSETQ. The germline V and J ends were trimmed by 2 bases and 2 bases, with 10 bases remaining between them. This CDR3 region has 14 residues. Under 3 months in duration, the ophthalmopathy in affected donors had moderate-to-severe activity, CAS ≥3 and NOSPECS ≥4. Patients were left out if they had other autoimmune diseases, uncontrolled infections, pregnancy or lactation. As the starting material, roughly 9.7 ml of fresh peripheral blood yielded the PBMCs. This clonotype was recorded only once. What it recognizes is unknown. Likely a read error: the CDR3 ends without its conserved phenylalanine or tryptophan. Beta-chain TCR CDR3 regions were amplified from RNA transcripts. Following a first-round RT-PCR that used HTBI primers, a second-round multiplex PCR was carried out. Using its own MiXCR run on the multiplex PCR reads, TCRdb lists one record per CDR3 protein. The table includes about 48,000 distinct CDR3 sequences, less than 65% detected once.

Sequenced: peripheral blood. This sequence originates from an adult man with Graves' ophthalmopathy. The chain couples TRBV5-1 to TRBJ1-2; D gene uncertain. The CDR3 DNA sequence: TGCGCCAGCAGCTTTTCCCCAGAGAACTATGGCTACACCTCC. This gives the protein CASSFSPENYGYTS.